The subject of this entry is one T cell receptor beta chain. The junction shows a germline mismatch at one end, possibly a read error. This record comes from a study of shared clonotypes between healthy human individuals. Healthy adults negative for HIV, lacking recent acute infections or vaccinations, served as donors. Repertoires were generated with immunoSEQ multiplex PCR, while TCRdb's copy carries only in-frame clones and drops some. The sample holds 980,000 or so clones, approximately 76% seen once. CDR3 size: 17 residues. CDR1 is MDHEN, CDR2 SYDVKM, per germline. Specimen: memory CD4+ T cells sorted from blood. Subset: CD45RA-negative fraction. The sequence was obtained from a young man in good health. This chain connects TRBV28 to TRBJ2-1, with D perhaps TRBD1 (6 bases). For the CDR3, the DNA is TGTGTCAGCAGTTTATTAGGCCCGGGGACATCCTACAATGAGCAGTTCTTC. Protein product: CVSSLLGPGTSYNEQFF.